This T cell receptor beta chain was identified in a study of cytomegalovirus exposure and HLA in healthy donors. Study outcomes and limitations: Later work associated fewer than 20,000 TCR beta sequences with HLA alleles at 0.05 false discovery rate. Sequencing likely produced, as an artifact, a cluster of highly shared sequence variants. In a later analysis, TCR association rates varied by HLA locus: DRB1 most, HLA-C fewest.

This clone occurred a few times. No antigen is known for it. Vbeta (60) and Jbeta (13) primers were used in the PCR. Profiled with immunoSEQ multiplex PCR; TCRdb holds only in-frame clones, not every one. The profile shows roughly 68,000 clones, 60% to 75% of them singletons. This CDR3 is built from 13 residues. Trimming cost V 4 bases and J 2 bases, with 8 bases left between them. CDR1 and CDR2 (germline): SGHDN, FVKESK. The chain links TRBV14 to TRBJ1-2; D is unclear. The sample taken for sequencing was PBMCs. The receptor was derived from a man in his forties or fifties in good health and CMV-seropositive. In DNA, the CDR3 is TGTGCCAGCAGCCCGTCTTTGAACTATGGCTACACCTTC. Translated: CASSPSLNYGYTF.